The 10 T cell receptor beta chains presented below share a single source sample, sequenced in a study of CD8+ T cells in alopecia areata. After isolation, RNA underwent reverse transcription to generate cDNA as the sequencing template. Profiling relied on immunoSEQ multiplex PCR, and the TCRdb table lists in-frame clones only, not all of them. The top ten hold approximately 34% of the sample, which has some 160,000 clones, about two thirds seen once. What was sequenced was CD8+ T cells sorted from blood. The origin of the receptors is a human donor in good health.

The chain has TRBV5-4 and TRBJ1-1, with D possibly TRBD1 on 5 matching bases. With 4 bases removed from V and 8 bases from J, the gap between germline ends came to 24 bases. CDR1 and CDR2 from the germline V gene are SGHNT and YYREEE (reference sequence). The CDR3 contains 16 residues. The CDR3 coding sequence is TGTGCCAGCAGCCTGGACAAAAGGCCCTTATCAGCCGAAGCTTTCTTT. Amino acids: CASSLDKRPLSAEAFF.

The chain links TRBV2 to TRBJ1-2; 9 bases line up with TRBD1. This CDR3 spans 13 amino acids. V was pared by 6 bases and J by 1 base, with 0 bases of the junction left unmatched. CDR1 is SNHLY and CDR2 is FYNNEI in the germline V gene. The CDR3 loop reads CASRDRGNYGYTF. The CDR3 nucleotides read TGTGCCAGCAGGGACAGGGGTAACTATGGCTACACCTTC.

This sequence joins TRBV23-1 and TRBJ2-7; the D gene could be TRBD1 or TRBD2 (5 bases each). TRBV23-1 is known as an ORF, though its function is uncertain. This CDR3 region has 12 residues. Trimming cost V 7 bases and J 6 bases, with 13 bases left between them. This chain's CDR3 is CASMPGLVEQYF. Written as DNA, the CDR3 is TGCGCCAGCATGCCGGGGCTCGTCGAGCAGTACTTC.

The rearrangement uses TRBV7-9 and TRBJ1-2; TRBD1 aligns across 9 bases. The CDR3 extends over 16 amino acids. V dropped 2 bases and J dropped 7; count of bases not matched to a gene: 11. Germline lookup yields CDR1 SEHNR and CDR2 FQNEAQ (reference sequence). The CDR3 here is CASSLTPGQGIGGYTF. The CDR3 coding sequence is TGTGCCAGCAGCTTAACGCCGGGACAGGGAATCGGTGGCTACACCTTC.

The CDR3 DNA follows: TGTGCCAGCAGGCGGCCGGGGGGGAACACTGAAGCTTTCTTT. Its translation: CASRRPGGNTEAFF. The rearrangement joins TRBV6-5 to TRBJ1-1, with D possibly being TRBD1 (5 bases). Germline CDR1 and CDR2: MNHEY and SVGAGI. Trimming shortened V by 6 bases and J by 1 base, and 12 bases separated the two germline ends. The CDR3 extends over 14 amino acids.

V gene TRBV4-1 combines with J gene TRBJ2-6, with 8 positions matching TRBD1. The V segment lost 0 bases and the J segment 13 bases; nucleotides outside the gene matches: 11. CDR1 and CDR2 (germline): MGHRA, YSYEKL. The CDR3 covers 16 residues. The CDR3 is CASSQELDRARRVLTF. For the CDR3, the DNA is TGCGCCAGCAGCCAAGAGCTGGACAGGGCCCGTAGAGTCCTGACTTTC.

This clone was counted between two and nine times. The CDR3 region is CSVVGAGGLRYNEQFF. The DNA for the CDR3 is TGCAGCGTTGTAGGTGCGGGAGGGCTCAGGTACAATGAGCAGTTCTTC. The V gene is TRBV29-1, the J gene TRBJ2-1; 9 bases align to TRBD2. CDR1 and CDR2 (germline): SQVTM, ANQGSEA. CDR3 length equals 16 residues. Trimming at V came to 4 bases and at J to 4 bases, leaving 11 bases not matched to a gene.

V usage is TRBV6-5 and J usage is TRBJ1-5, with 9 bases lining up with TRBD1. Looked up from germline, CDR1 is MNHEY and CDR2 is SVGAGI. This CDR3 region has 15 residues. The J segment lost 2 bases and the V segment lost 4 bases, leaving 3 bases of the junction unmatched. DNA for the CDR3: TGTGCCAGCAGTTCCACAGGGGGCGGCAATCAGCCCCAGCATTTT. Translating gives CASSSTGGGNQPQHF.

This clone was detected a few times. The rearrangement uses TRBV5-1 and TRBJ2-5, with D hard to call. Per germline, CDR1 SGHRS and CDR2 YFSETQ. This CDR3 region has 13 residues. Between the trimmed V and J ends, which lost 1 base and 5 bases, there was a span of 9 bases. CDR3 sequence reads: CASSLYPWETQYF. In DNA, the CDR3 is TGCGCCAGCAGCTTGTATCCCTGGGAGACCCAGTACTTC.

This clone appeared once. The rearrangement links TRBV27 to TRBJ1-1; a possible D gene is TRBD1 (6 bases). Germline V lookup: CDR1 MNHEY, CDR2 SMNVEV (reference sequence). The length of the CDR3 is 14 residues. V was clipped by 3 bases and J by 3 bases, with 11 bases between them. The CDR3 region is CASSFRTDYTEAFF. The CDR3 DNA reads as TGTGCCAGCAGTTTTAGGACAGATTACACTGAAGCTTTCTTT.